A selection of T cell receptor beta chains follows, all from one sample in a study of chemoradiotherapy in HPV16-positive cancers. Method: immunoSEQ multiplex PCR; TCRdb's copy keeps in-frame clones and lacks some. The sample holds about 12,000 clones, roughly 90% seen once. The sequencing here drew on blood, taken from a patient who underwent chemoradiotherapy. The origin of the receptors is a human donor with HPV-associated anogenital cancer. Each CDR3 is given with its conserved first and last residue. Fields, in order: V gene, D gene, J gene, clone size, CDR3 DNA, CDR3 protein. A D gene is named only where the DNA matches it firmly. The size field is filled for only some rows; it gives once, few, many or a size class.

TRBV19	-	TRBJ1-4	-	TGTGCCAGTAGTCCGAGGAGGGGGGCAACTAATGAAAAACTGTTTTTT	CASSPRRGATNEKLFF
TRBV6-1	TRBD1	TRBJ1-3	-	TGTGCCAGCAGTACCTCGGACAGGGCTGGAAACACCATATATTTT	CASSTSDRAGNTIYF
TRBV7-9	-	TRBJ1-1	-	TGTGCCAGCAGCTTAAGGGAAAGAGCGACTGAAGCTTTCTTT	CASSLRERATEAFF
TRBV19	TRBD1	TRBJ2-3	once	TGTGCCAGTAGCGCACAGGGGGATACGCAGTATTTT	CASSAQGDTQYF
TRBV18	TRBD1	TRBJ2-7	-	TGTGCCAGCTCACAGGGACAGACCTACGAGCAGTACTTC	CASSQGQTYEQYF
TRBV6-5	TRBD2	TRBJ2-3	-	TGTGCCAGCAGTCCTAGCGGGGGGGCCGGAGATACGCAGTATTTT	CASSPSGGAGDTQYF
TRBV7-9	-	TRBJ1-3	-	TGTGCCAGTCACCAACAGGAGGGAAACACCATATATTTT	CASHQQEGNTIYF
TRBV5-4	TRBD2	TRBJ2-7	-	TGTGCCAGCAGCTTGCGCGGGGGGACCTACGAGCAGTACTTC	CASSLRGGTYEQYF
TRBV5-1	-	TRBJ2-3	-	TGCGCCAGCAGCTCTACTCCGGGAGTCAGGGGCCCAGATACGCAGTATTTT	CASSSTPGVRGPDTQYF
TRBV4-3	TRBD1	TRBJ1-6	-	TGCGCCAGCAGCCAAGAACAGGGGGCTTCCTATAATTCACCCCTCCACTTT	CASSQEQGASYNSPLHF
TRBV11-2	TRBD2	TRBJ2-7	-	TGTGCCAGCAGCCCGGGACTAGCGGCCCGTCGGGGCGAGCAGTACTTC	CASSPGLAARRGEQYF
TRBV5-1	TRBD1	TRBJ1-4	-	TGCGCCAGCAGCCAGGCCACAGGGGGGGAAAAACTGTTTTTT	CASSQATGGEKLFF
TRBV4-1	-	TRBJ2-7	-	TGCGCCAGCAGCCGCGTCCGGCAGAACCACGAGCAGTACTTC	CASSRVRQNHEQYF
TRBV19	-	TRBJ1-2	-	TGTGCCAGTAGTAAAGGGGTTGGCTACACCTTC	CASSKGVGYTF
TRBV2	-	TRBJ2-1	-	TGTGCCATCCTGAAACCGCGAGGTGAGCAGTTCTTC	CAILKPRGEQFF
TRBV6-4	TRBD2	TRBJ2-1	-	TGTGCCAGCAGTCGGGGGGAGAGCTCCTACAATGAGCAGTTCTTC	CASSRGESSYNEQFF
TRBV29-1	-	TRBJ2-1	-	TGCAGCGTTGAAGAACACGGGCTCAGGGACAATGAGCAGTTCTTC	CSVEEHGLRDNEQFF
TRBV5-4	-	TRBJ1-1	-	TGTGCCAGCAGCTTGGGGGAGGTCCAGGCTGAAGCTTTCTTT	CASSLGEVQAEAFF
TRBV6-5	-	TRBJ2-7	once	TGTGCCAGCAGTTACTATCCCAGCTCCTACGAGCAGTACTTC	CASSYYPSSYEQYF
TRBV6-4	-	TRBJ2-6	-	TGTGCCAGCAGCACAGATTCTGGGGCCAACGTCCTGACTTTC	CASSTDSGANVLTF
TRBV6-6	TRBD1	TRBJ1-1	-	TGTGCCAGCCGTAGGGGGACAGGGGACACTGAAGCTTTCTTT	CASRRGTGDTEAFF
TRBV5-1	-	TRBJ1-1	once	TGCGCCAGCAGCCCGGCGGGCCGAAGGAACACTGAAGCTTTCTTT	CASSPAGRRNTEAFF
TRBV6-1	-	TRBJ1-4	-	TGTGCCAGCAGTGAAGCGATGGGGGATGAAAAACTGTTTTTT	CASSEAMGDEKLFF
TRBV25-1	-	TRBJ1-1	once	TGTGCCAGCAGGGGACCCTACACTGAAGCTTTCTTT	CASRGPYTEAFF
TRBV25-1	TRBD2	TRBJ2-2	-	TGTGCCAGCAGAACTAGCGGGGGGGGACTTATTGCCGGGGAGCTGTTTTTT	CASRTSGGGLIAGELFF
TRBV11-1	TRBD1	TRBJ2-1	-	TGTGCCAGCAGCTTCAGGGGGCGACCCAATGAGCAGTTCTTC	CASSFRGRPNEQFF
TRBV19	-	TRBJ2-1	-	TGTGCCAGTAGTATAGCGGGGAATGAGCAGTTCTTC	CASSIAGNEQFF
TRBV11-3	-	TRBJ2-2	-	TGTGCCAGCAGCCCGGGTGGCTCCCGCCGGGGCACCGGGGAGCTGTTTTTT	CASSPGGSRRGTGELFF
TRBV5-4	-	TRBJ1-4	-	TGTGCCAGCAGCCGCGGGGGAACTAATGAAAAACTGTTTTTT	CASSRGGTNEKLFF
TRBV5-1	-	TRBJ1-3	-	TGCGCCAGCAGCTTGGGACTACAGGGAATGAGTTATGGAAACACCATATATTTT	CASSLGLQGMSYGNTIYF
TRBV19	TRBD1	TRBJ1-1	-	TGTGCCAGTAGCGACAGGGGACGAACTGAAGCTTTCTTT	CASSDRGRTEAFF
TRBV7-3	-	TRBJ1-1	-	TGTGCCAGCAGCCGCGGGCCGAACACTGAAGCTTTCTTT	CASSRGPNTEAFF
TRBV5-4	-	TRBJ2-2	few	TGTGCCAGCAGCTTGCGGGATAGGGGAACCGGGGAGCTGTTTTTT	CASSLRDRGTGELFF
TRBV7-3	-	TRBJ2-3	-	TGTGCCAGCAGCCCCCTAGGGCAAAGCACAGATACGCAGTATTTT	CASSPLGQSTDTQYF
TRBV4-1	TRBD1	TRBJ2-5	-	TGCGCCAGCAGCCCGACAGGGACAGGGGGCGAAGAGACCCAGTACTTC	CASSPTGTGGEETQYF
TRBV9	-	TRBJ2-7	-	TGTGCCAGCAGCGTAGATATACGCGGAGACGAGCAGTACTTC	CASSVDIRGDEQYF
TRBV13	-	TRBJ1-3	-	TGTGCCAGCAGCCCACGGGGTTCTGGAAACACCATATATTTT	CASSPRGSGNTIYF
TRBV19	TRBD1	TRBJ2-1	-	TGTGCCAGTAGCTCCTGGAGTCAGCAGGGACAGACGAATGAGCAGTTCTTC	CASSSWSQQGQTNEQFF
TRBV6-6	-	TRBJ2-7	-	TGTGCCAGCAGATCCGAAGGGGGGGGGCTCAACGAGCAGTACTTC	CASRSEGGGLNEQYF
TRBV2	-	TRBJ2-6	-	TGTGCCAGCAGCAGAGACAGGACTGGCTCTGGGGCCAACGTCCTGACTTTC	CASSRDRTGSGANVLTF
TRBV29-1	-	TRBJ2-5	-	TGCAGCGTTGAGGCTCGGCAGAAAGAGACCCAGTACTTC	CSVEARQKETQYF
TRBV5-1	-	TRBJ2-1	-	TGCGCCAGCAGCTTGTGGGGAGAACGCGATAATGAGCAGTTCTTC	CASSLWGERDNEQFF
TRBV18	-	TRBJ1-1	-	TGTGCCAGCTCCCGCCTTCTGGGCACTGAAGCTTTCTTT	CASSRLLGTEAFF
TRBV19	-	TRBJ2-3	few	TGTGCCAGTAGTATGATCATAGCAGATACGCAGTATTTT	CASSMIIADTQYF
TRBV4-2	TRBD2	TRBJ2-7	-	TGTGCCAGCAGCCAAGAGGGACTAGCGTTCTACGAGCAGTACTTC	CASSQEGLAFYEQYF
TRBV13	TRBD1	TRBJ2-7	-	TGTGCCAGCAGCCCAAGGGACAGGAGAGATCTAACGGGGGAGCAGTACTTC	CASSPRDRRDLTGEQYF
TRBV19	-	TRBJ1-2	-	TGTGCCAGTAGTATAGCTCAGGGAGCTAACTATGGCTACACCTTC	CASSIAQGANYGYTF
TRBV6-6	-	TRBJ2-3	-	TGTGCCAGCAGTCCAGGGGCCAGAAGAGATACGCAGTATTTT	CASSPGARRDTQYF
TRBV18	-	TRBJ2-7	once	TGTGCCAGCTCACCTTGGACCGCGGGGATCTACGAGCAGTACTTC	CASSPWTAGIYEQYF
TRBV18	TRBD1	TRBJ2-2	-	TGTGCCAGCTCACCTGACCAGGGGGCCGGGGAGCTGTTTTTT	CASSPDQGAGELFF
TRBV18	-	TRBJ1-6	-	TGTGCCAGCTCACCATCAGTCACCTATTCACCCCTCCACTTT	CASSPSVTYSPLHF
TRBV10-3	TRBD2	TRBJ2-5	-	TGTGCCATCAGTGAGTCGCTAGCGGACGAGACCCAGTACTTC	CAISESLADETQYF
TRBV4-3	-	TRBJ2-2	-	TGCGCCAGCAGCCAGGGGCCGAACACCGGGGAGCTGTTTTTT	CASSQGPNTGELFF